A selection of T cell receptor beta chains follows, all from one sample in a study of post-analysis software for immune sequencing data. TCRdb passed the PCR reads through MiXCR, listing each CDR3 protein once. This sample yields around 500,000 distinct CDR3 sequences, of which 30% to 40% are seen a single time; about 6% belongs to the top ten. Sequences were obtained from blood. All receptors come from a girl aged 2-17 years with multiple sclerosis. CDR3s include the opening cysteine and the closing phenylalanine or tryptophan. The order of the fields is J gene, V gene, D gene, clone size, CDR3 protein, CDR3 DNA. D genes are given only for firm matches. Some rows mark clone size as missing; the rest say once, few, many or name a class of expanded clone.

>TRBJ2-1|TRBV20-1|TRBD1|few
CSAGTGTGGFNEQFF
TGCAGTGCTGGTACCGGGACAGGGGGCTTCAATGAGCAGTTCTTC
>TRBJ2-5|TRBV6-6|TRBD2|NA
CASSSHGAGLETQYF
TGTGCCAGCAGCTCCCACGGAGCGGGATTGGAGACCCAGTACTTC
>TRBJ2-3|TRBV20-1|TRBD2|NA
CSADGGARTDTQYF
TGCAGTGCCGACGGGGGGGCGAGGACAGATACGCAGTATTTT
>TRBJ2-5|TRBV7-9|NA|few
CASSPGWEQETQYF
TGTGCCAGCAGCCCCGGTTGGGAGCAAGAGACCCAGTACTTC
>TRBJ2-6|TRBV11-2|TRBD1|NA
CAGDRGRRFGANVLTF
TGTGCCGGCGACAGGGGGCGTCGGTTTGGGGCCAACGTCCTGACTTTC
>TRBJ2-7|TRBV12-3/TRBV12-4|NA|few
CASSLGGRSSYEQYF
TGTGCCAGCAGTTTAGGCGGGCGTTCCTCCTACGAGCAGTACTTC
>TRBJ1-5|TRBV27|NA|NA
CASSPLDKPNQPQHF
TGTGCCAGCAGTCCCCTCGACAAACCCAATCAGCCCCAGCATTTT
>TRBJ2-3|TRBV6-5|NA|many
CASSYSGSTDTQYF
TGTGCCAGCAGTTACTCCGGCAGCACAGATACGCAGTATTTT
>TRBJ1-5|TRBV12-3/TRBV12-4|TRBD1|few
CASCWGDSHNQPQHF
TGTGCCAGCTGTTGGGGGGACAGCCACAATCAGCCCCAGCATTTT
>TRBJ1-2|TRBV6-6|TRBD1|NA
CASSDRDNGYTF
TGTGCCAGCTCGGACAGGGATAATGGCTACACCTTC
>TRBJ1-5|TRBV20-1|NA|NA
CSAQTGTQPQHF
TGCAGTGCTCAAACAGGGACTCAGCCCCAGCATTTT
>TRBJ1-1|TRBV7-3|TRBD1|NA
CASSPSGGNTEAFF
TGTGCCAGCAGCCCCTCAGGGGGGAACACTGAAGCTTTCTTT
>TRBJ1-5|TRBV7-9|TRBD1|NA
CASSVGQGFQEPQHF
TGTGCCAGCAGCGTGGGACAGGGGTTCCAAGAGCCCCAGCATTTT
>TRBJ2-1|TRBV10-3|NA|NA
CAISEPTGGGARDEQFF
TGTGCCATCAGTGAACCTACCGGAGGGGGGGCCAGGGATGAGCAGTTCTTC
>TRBJ1-4|TRBV11-2|NA|few
CASSLDPGRNEKLFF
TGTGCCAGCAGCTTAGACCCAGGCCGCAATGAAAAACTGTTTTTT
>TRBJ1-1|TRBV18|NA|NA
CASSPGAINEAFF
TGTGCCAGCTCACCCGGGGCCATCAATGAAGCTTTCTTT
>TRBJ1-1|TRBV4-2|NA|NA
CASSQTTDLNTEAFF
TGTGCCAGCAGCCAAACGACAGATTTGAACACTGAAGCTTTCTTT
>TRBJ2-6|TRBV11-1|NA|NA
CASSQPPGANVLTF
TGTGCCAGCAGTCAGCCTCCGGGGGCCAACGTCCTGACTTTC
>TRBJ2-1|TRBV18|NA|NA
CASSPKGGPNEQFF
TGTGCCAGCTCACCAAAGGGCGGCCCGAATGAGCAGTTCTTC
>TRBJ1-1|TRBV9|NA|NA
CASSVAGYTEAFF
TGTGCCAGCAGCGTAGCAGGGTACACTGAAGCTTTCTTT
>TRBJ1-2|TRBV20-1|TRBD1|few
CSARDSPYGYTF
TGCAGTGCGAGGGACAGTCCCTATGGCTACACCTTC
>TRBJ2-3|TRBV7-2|NA|many
CASSLAQGGTDTQYF
TGTGCCAGCAGCTTAGCTCAAGGAGGCACAGATACGCAGTATTTT
>TRBJ1-5|TRBV6-1|TRBD1|NA
CASKRTGSVSNQPQHF
TGTGCCAGCAAGAGGACAGGGAGTGTAAGCAATCAGCCCCAGCATTTT
>TRBJ2-5|TRBV7-2|NA|few
CASSRGRERTALPETQYF
TGTGCCAGCAGCCGGGGGCGGGAGAGGACGGCCCTCCCAGAGACCCAGTACTTC
>TRBJ2-1|TRBV11-3|NA|NA
CASSPSRGSYNEQFF
TGTGCCAGCAGCCCGAGCAGGGGCTCATACAATGAGCAGTTCTTC
>TRBJ2-2|TRBV12-3/TRBV12-4|NA|NA
CASSPPGELFF
TGTGCCAGCAGTCCCCCCGGGGAGCTGTTTTTT
>TRBJ2-1|TRBV6-5|TRBD2|NA
CASRRTSGGNYNEQFF
TGTGCCAGCAGGAGGACTAGCGGGGGGAATTACAATGAGCAGTTCTTC
>TRBJ2-1|TRBV20-1|NA|once
CSAPPAGQINEQFF
TGCAGTGCTCCCCCAGCCGGACAGATAAATGAGCAGTTCTTC